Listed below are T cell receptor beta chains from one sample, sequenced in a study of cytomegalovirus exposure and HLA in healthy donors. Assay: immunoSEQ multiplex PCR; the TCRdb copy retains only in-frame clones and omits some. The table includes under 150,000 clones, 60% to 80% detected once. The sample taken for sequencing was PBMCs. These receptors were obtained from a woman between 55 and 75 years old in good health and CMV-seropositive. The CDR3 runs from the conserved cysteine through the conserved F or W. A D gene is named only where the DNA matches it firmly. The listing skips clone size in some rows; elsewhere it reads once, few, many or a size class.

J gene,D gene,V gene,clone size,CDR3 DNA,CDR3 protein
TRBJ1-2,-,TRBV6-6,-,TGTGCCAGCAGTTACCCCCTAACCACCTTC,CASSYPLTTF
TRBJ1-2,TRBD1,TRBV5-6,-,TGTGCCAGCAGCTTGGGGGACAGGGGGCATGGCTACACCTTC,CASSLGDRGHGYTF
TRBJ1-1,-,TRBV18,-,TGTGCCAGCTCAGTAACAGAATATGAAGCTTTCTTT,CASSVTEYEAFF
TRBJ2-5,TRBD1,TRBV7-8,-,TGTGCCAGCACTTTCTCCTCCGGGACAGGCCAAGAGACCCAGTACTTC,CASTFSSGTGQETQYF
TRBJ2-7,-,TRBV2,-,TGTGCCAGCACAGAGATGGGACTTTCCTACGAGCAGTACTTC,CASTEMGLSYEQYF
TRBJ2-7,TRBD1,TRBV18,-,TGTGCCAGCTCACCTGTCGACAGGGCCCACGAGCAGTACTTC,CASSPVDRAHEQYF
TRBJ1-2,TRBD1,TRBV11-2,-,TGTGCCAGCAGCGCCGGGACAGCCTCCTACACCTTC,CASSAGTASYTF
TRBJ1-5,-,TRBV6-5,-,TGTGCCAGCAGTCCCAACAGGCGGCCGGGGCCCCAGCATTTT,CASSPNRRPGPQHF
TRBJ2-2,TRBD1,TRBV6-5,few,TGTGCCAGCAGTCCTGGACAGGGTGGAGGCGGGGAGCTGTTTTTT,CASSPGQGGGGELFF
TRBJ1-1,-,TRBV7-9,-,TGTGCCAGCAGCTTCCCCGGGACACCGAACACTGAAGCTTTCTTT,CASSFPGTPNTEAFF
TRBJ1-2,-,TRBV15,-,TGTGCCACCAGGGGCCCAGGGGCTAACTATGGCTACACCTTC,CATRGPGANYGYTF
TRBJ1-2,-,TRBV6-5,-,TGTGCCAGCAGTTCCGGGTTCGACTATGGCTACACCTTC,CASSSGFDYGYTF
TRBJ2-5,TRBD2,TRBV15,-,TGTGCCACCAGCAGAGATCGTGTAATCGGGACTAGGTACGAGACCCAGTACTTC,CATSRDRVIGTRYETQYF
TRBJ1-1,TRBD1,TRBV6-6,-,TGTGCCAGCATTTGGACAGGGGAAATGAACACTGAAGCTTTCTTT,CASIWTGEMNTEAFF
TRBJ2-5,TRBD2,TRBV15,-,TGTGCCACCAGCAGAGATCCCAGCGGGGGGTATATCCAGTACTTC,CATSRDPSGGYIQYF
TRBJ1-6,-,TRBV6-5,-,TGTGCCAGCAGTCGATACGGACTGACTAATTCACCCCTCCACTTT,CASSRYGLTNSPLHF
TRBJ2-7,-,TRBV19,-,TGTGCCAGTAGTGGCGGGACGGCCTACGAGCAGTACTTC,CASSGGTAYEQYF
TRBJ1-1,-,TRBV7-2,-,TGTGCCAGCAGCTTAAACCCCAGGGGCGGGACTGAAGCTTTCTTT,CASSLNPRGGTEAFF
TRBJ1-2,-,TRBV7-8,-,TGTGCCAGCAGCTTACTAGGGGATGGGGATGGCTACACCTTC,CASSLLGDGDGYTF
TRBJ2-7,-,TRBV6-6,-,TGTGCCAGCAGTTACCCGGAGACCTCCTACGAGCAGTACTTC,CASSYPETSYEQYF
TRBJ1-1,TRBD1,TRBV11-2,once,TGTGCCAGCAGCCGGGATCGACAGGGGGCGAACACTGAAGCTTTCTTT,CASSRDRQGANTEAFF
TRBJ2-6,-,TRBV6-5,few,TGTGCCAGCAGCCCGGTCTCTGGGGCCAACGTCCTGACTTTC,CASSPVSGANVLTF
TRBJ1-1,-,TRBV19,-,TGTGCCAGTAGTATTGGAGTGGGGGCCTTGAACACTGAAGCTTTCTTT,CASSIGVGALNTEAFF
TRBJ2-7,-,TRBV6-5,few,TGTGCCAGCAGTTACTCGAGGGCGCTTGGCTCCTACGAGCAGTACTTC,CASSYSRALGSYEQYF
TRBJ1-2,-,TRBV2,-,TGTGCCAGCAGTGAAACAGGGAGGGGCTATGGCTACACCTTC,CASSETGRGYGYTF
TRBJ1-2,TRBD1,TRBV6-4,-,TGTGCCAGCAGTGACTCACAGGGGCCCGGCTATGGCTACACCTTC,CASSDSQGPGYGYTF
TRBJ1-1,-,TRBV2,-,TGTGCCAGCAGTGACCGTACTAGGAACACTGAAGCTTTCTTT,CASSDRTRNTEAFF
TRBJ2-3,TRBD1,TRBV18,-,TGTGCCAGCTCACAGACCCGGGACAGAAGCACAGATACGCAGTATTTT,CASSQTRDRSTDTQYF
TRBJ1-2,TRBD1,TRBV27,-,TGTGCCAGCACCCCCCGACCAGGGACAGGGTGGATCTATGGCTACACCTTC,CASTPRPGTGWIYGYTF
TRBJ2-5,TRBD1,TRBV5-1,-,TGCGCCAGCAGCGAGGACAGGGTGGGCCAAGAGACCCAGTACTTC,CASSEDRVGQETQYF
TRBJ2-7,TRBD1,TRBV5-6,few,TGTGCCAGCAGGTCAGGGGGCGGCGAGCAGTACTTC,CASRSGGGEQYF
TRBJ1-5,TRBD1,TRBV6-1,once,TGTGCCAGCAGTCCGATACTGACAGGGGCTCAGCCCCAGCATTTT,CASSPILTGAQPQHF
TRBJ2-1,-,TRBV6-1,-,TGTGCCAGCAGTGAAGGGCTAGCCAACAATGAGCAGTTCTTC,CASSEGLANNEQFF
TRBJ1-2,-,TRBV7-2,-,TGTGCCAGCAGCTTACCCCCAGGGGACGGCTACACCTTC,CASSLPPGDGYTF
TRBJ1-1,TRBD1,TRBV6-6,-,TGTGCCAGCAGCGGTAGGGGGCGCGGTCCGACTGAAGCTTTCTTT,CASSGRGRGPTEAFF
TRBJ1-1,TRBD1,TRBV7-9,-,TGTGCCAGCAGCCCCTTGTTAGGGGGCTCGATGAACACTGAAGCTTTCTTT,CASSPLLGGSMNTEAFF
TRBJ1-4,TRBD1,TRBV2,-,TGTGCCAGCAATCTACAGGGGGGAGGTGAAAAACTGTTTTTT,CASNLQGGGEKLFF